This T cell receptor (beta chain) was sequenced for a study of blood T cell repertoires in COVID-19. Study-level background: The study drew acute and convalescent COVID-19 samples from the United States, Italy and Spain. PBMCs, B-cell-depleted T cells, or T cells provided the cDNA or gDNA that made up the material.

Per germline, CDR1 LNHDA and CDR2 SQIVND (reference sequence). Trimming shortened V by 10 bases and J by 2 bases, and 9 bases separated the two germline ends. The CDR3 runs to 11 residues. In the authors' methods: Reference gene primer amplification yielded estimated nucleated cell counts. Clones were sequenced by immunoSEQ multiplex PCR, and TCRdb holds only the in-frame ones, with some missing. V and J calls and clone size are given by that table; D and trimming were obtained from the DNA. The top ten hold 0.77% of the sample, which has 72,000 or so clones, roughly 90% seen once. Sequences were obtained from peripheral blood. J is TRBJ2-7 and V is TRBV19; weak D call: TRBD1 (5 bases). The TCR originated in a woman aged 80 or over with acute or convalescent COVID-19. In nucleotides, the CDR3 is TGTGCCACCCAAGGGGCCTACGAGCAGTACTTC. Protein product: CATQGAYEQYF.